A selection of T cell receptor beta chains follows, all from one sample in a study of T cell responses to AZD1222 COVID-19 vaccine. Only in-frame clones appear in the TCRdb table, and some are missing; sequencing was by immunoSEQ multiplex PCR. The data show approximately 100,000 clones, about 90% seen once. The material sequenced was peripheral blood, taken on day 0 of AZD1222 vaccination. All receptors derive from an adult in good health. CDR3s include the opening cysteine and the closing phenylalanine or tryptophan. The D gene is left open where the match is weak. Clone size, where shown, is once, few, many, or a class for clones that have expanded.

. TRBJ2-3 . TRBV3-1/TRBV3-2 CASSQMAASTDTQYF TGTGCCAGCAGCCAAATGGCGGCCAGCACAGATACGCAGTATTTT
. TRBJ1-1 . TRBV7-3 CASSPTGNTEAFF TGTGCCAGCAGCCCCACAGGTAACACTGAAGCTTTCTTT
once TRBJ2-7 . TRBV19 CASTGDKGYEQYF TGTGCCAGTACCGGAGATAAGGGTTACGAGCAGTACTTC
few TRBJ1-2 . TRBV28 CASSLRADSGYTF TGTGCCAGCAGTTTGAGGGCAGATAGTGGCTACACCTTC
. TRBJ2-7 . TRBV2 CASSGVGLLREQYF TGTGCCAGCAGTGGGGTCGGACTATTACGCGAGCAGTACTTC
. TRBJ1-2 . TRBV10-1 CASSDPPRDPYGYTF TGCGCCAGCAGTGACCCCCCCAGGGACCCCTATGGCTACACCTTC
once TRBJ1-4 . TRBV9 CASSTRDGNEKLFF TGTGCCAGCAGCACCAGGGACGGGAATGAAAAACTGTTTTTT
. TRBJ2-3 . TRBV5-4 CASSAGASSTDTQYF TGTGCCAGCAGCGCGGGGGCCTCTAGCACAGATACGCAGTATTTT
. TRBJ1-1 TRBD1 TRBV6-1 CASSEYPGQGLAFF TGTGCCAGCAGTGAATACCCGGGACAGGGTTTAGCTTTCTTT
. TRBJ2-5 . TRBV5-1 CASSSDLRLETQYF TGCGCCAGCAGCTCGGACCTTCGGTTGGAGACCCAGTACTTC
. TRBJ2-1 TRBD1 TRBV2 CASSQGAFYNEQFF TGTGCCAGCAGTCAGGGGGCCTTCTACAATGAGCAGTTCTTC
. TRBJ1-2 TRBD1 TRBV3-1/TRBV3-2 CASSQEDRGKGYTF TGTGCCAGCAGCCAAGAGGACAGGGGAAAAGGCTACACCTTC
. TRBJ1-3 . TRBV30 CAWNPRLTKSSGNTIYF TGTGCCTGGAACCCGCGACTGACAAAGAGTTCTGGAAACACCATATATTTT
. TRBJ1-1 . TRBV5-8 CASSAMTGRRNTEAFF TGTGCCAGCAGCGCCATGACCGGACGGAGGAACACTGAAGCTTTCTTT
. TRBJ1-2 TRBD1 TRBV18 CASSPSTGGKGGYTF TGTGCCAGCTCACCTTCTACAGGGGGCAAAGGCGGCTACACCTTC
once TRBJ2-7 . TRBV6-5 CATTDRVSYEQYF TGTGCCACGACGGACCGCGTCTCCTACGAGCAGTACTTC
few TRBJ2-7 TRBD1 TRBV11-2 CASSSGQSSYEQYF TGTGCCAGCAGCTCGGGACAGAGCTCCTACGAGCAGTACTTC
few TRBJ1-4 . TRBV5-1 CASSRNAGTINEKLFF TGCGCCAGCAGTCGCAACGCCGGGACAATAAATGAAAAACTGTTTTTT
. TRBJ1-6 TRBD1 TRBV5-4 CASSLVNRGNSPLHF TGTGCCAGCAGCTTGGTGAACAGGGGTAATTCACCCCTCCACTTT
. TRBJ2-7 . TRBV7-8 CASSLAGQKQYF TGTGCCAGCAGCTTGGCGGGACAGAAGCAGTACTTC
. TRBJ2-3 . TRBV5-1 CASALGGQADTQYF TGCGCCAGCGCTCTCGGGGGGCAAGCAGATACGCAGTATTTT
. TRBJ2-3 TRBD2 TRBV2 CASSVEREGFGDTQYF TGTGCCAGCAGTGTTGAGCGGGAGGGATTTGGGGATACGCAGTATTTT
. TRBJ2-7 TRBD1 TRBV6-5 CASNDGTGYEQYF TGTGCCAGCAACGACGGGACAGGCTACGAGCAGTACTTC
. TRBJ2-1 TRBD2 TRBV28 CASRPSGRIDNEQFF TGTGCCAGCAGGCCTAGCGGGAGGATCGACAATGAGCAGTTCTTC
. TRBJ2-3 TRBD2 TRBV4-2 CASSQIAGGTDTQYF TGTGCCAGCAGCCAAATAGCGGGAGGCACAGATACGCAGTATTTT
. TRBJ2-1 TRBD2 TRBV5-1 CASSLVLAGENEQFF TGCGCCAGCAGCTTGGTCCTAGCGGGGGAGAATGAGCAGTTCTTC
. TRBJ2-7 . TRBV28 CASRHASYEQYF TGTGCCAGCAGGCACGCTTCTTACGAGCAGTACTTC
. TRBJ1-4 . TRBV30 CAWSPPLTAIVEKLFF TGTGCCTGGAGTCCTCCACTGACAGCTATCGTTGAAAAACTGTTTTTT